The 8 T cell receptor beta chains given below trace back to one sample, sequenced in a study of Graves' ophthalmopathy and Graves' hyperthyroidism. Researchers took RNA transcripts and amplified TCR beta CDR3 regions from them. HTBI primers were employed in first-round RT-PCR, then a second-round multiplex PCR followed. TCRdb used MiXCR to reprocess the multiplex PCR reads, holding one entry per CDR3 protein. The data contain roughly 610,000 distinct CDR3 sequences, over 20% of them singletons. Sequencing used peripheral blood. These receptors all stem from a woman under 30 with stable Graves' hyperthyroidism. Some clones in this sample may be carry-over from other donors' samples.

This clonotype was seen at least ten times. V gene TRBV10-3 combines with J gene TRBJ2-7; TRBD1 matches at 7 bases. CDR3 length: 13 residues. V shed 7 bases and J 3 bases; nucleotides not matched to a gene: 6. Germline CDR1 is ENHRY and CDR2 is SYGVKD. The CDR3 nucleotides read TGTGCCATCAAAGGGGGCGAGGGCTACGAGCAGTACTTC. The encoded protein is CAIKGGEGYEQYF.

This clonotype showed up many times. The V and J genes are TRBV6-2 or TRBV6-3 and TRBJ1-5; D not resolved. CDR1 is MNHEY, CDR2 SVGEGT, per germline. The germline V and J ends were trimmed by 0 bases and 0 bases, with 18 bases remaining between them. CDR3 size: 19 residues. Here the CDR3 reads CASSYSILGPTDSNQPQHF. DNA of the CDR3: TGTGCCAGCAGTTACTCTATACTCGGACCGACGGATAGCAATCAGCCCCAGCATTTT.

V is TRBV28 and J is TRBJ2-5; 9 bases fit TRBD2. The CDR3 runs 15 residues. Trimming at V came to 5 bases and at J to 5 bases, leaving 9 bases not matched to a gene. Germline V gives CDR1 MDHEN, CDR2 SYDVKM. CDR3 in DNA: TGTGCCAGCAGTCCTCTAGCGGGAACGGGGGAGACCCAGTACTTC. It codes for CASSPLAGTGETQYF.

This clonotype occurred many times. The chain carries TRBV20-1 and TRBJ1-6; 7 bases are a match to TRBD1. The V and J ends lost 1 base and 8 bases, in that order; junction bases with no gene match: 8. CDR3 length: 15 amino acids. CDR1 is DFQATT, CDR2 SNEGSKA, per germline (reference sequence). CDR3 in amino acids: CSARGLQGSDSPLHF. The CDR3 DNA is TGCAGTGCTAGAGGATTACAGGGGAGCGATTCACCCCTCCACTTT.

Ten or more counts support this clonotype. V is TRBV7-2 and J is TRBJ2-5, with 10 bases aligning to TRBD2. CDR3 length: 15 residues. Germline-derived CDR1 and CDR2 are SGHTA and FQGNSA. Germline trimming cut 5 bases from V and 5 bases from J; bases unmatched to any gene: 8. CDR3 sequence: CASSPPLAGVETQYF. The CDR3, as DNA: TGTGCCAGCAGCCCTCCCCTAGCGGGGGTGGAGACCCAGTACTTC. The entire variable domain, with the rest obtained from reference TRBV7-2 and TRBJ2-5, is as follows: GAGVSQSPSNKVTEKGKDVELRCDPISGHTALYWYRQSLGQGLEFLIYFQGNSAPDKSGLPSDRFSAERTGGSVSTLTIQRTQQEDSAVYLCASSPPLAGVETQYFGPGTRLLVL.

This clonotype was observed at least ten times. The chain combines TRBV5-1 with TRBJ1-1; 8 nucleotides line up with TRBD1. CDR1 and CDR2 from the germline V gene are SGHRS and YFSETQ. The CDR3 is 18 amino acids. V dropped 3 bases and J dropped 0; count of bases not matched to a gene: 13. The CDR3 DNA reads as TGCGCCAGCAGCTCGGGACAGGCGGATTTTAGGATGAACACTGAAGCTTTCTTT. Translation: CASSSGQADFRMNTEAFF.

The genes are TRBV29-1 and TRBJ2-5; 8 positions match TRBD1. CDR1 is SQVTM and CDR2 is ANQGSEA in the germline V gene. With 8 bases clipped from V and 5 bases from J, the junction kept 7 bases outside the gene matches. CDR3 length: 12 amino acids. The CDR3 DNA follows: TGCAGCACACGACAGGGGTCTGAGACCCAGTACTTC. This codes for CSTRQGSETQYF.

For this clonotype: The junction shows a germline mismatch at one end, possibly a read error. The chain carries TRBV6-5 and TRBJ1-2; D uncertain. The length of the CDR3 is 17 residues. CDR1 and CDR2 from the germline V gene are MNHEY and SVGAGI. The CDR3 loop reads CASSYGPGEIINYGYTF. DNA for the CDR3: TGTGCCAGCAGTTACGGCCCCGGGGAAATCATTAACTATGGTTACACCTTC.